This TCR beta chain came from a study of OX40 agonist ivuxolimab in advanced cancers. At the level of the study: Given to patients was ivuxolimab, an agonistic anti-OX40 (CD134) antibody.

Clones were read by immunoSEQ multiplex PCR, and TCRdb kept only the in-frame ones, dropping some. The table lists 77,000 or so clones, around nine tenths of them singletons. Trimming cost V 5 bases and J 2 bases, with 13 bases left between them. The V gene's germline CDR1 is LNHDA and CDR2 SQIVND (reference sequence). The CDR3 consists of 14 residues. The J gene is TRBJ2-7, the V gene TRBV19; a possible D gene is TRBD1 (5 bases). The sequences come from CD4+ or CD8+ T cells sorted from blood, collected in a trial of the OX40 agonist ivuxolimab. The receptor was derived from an adult with an advanced solid tumor such as melanoma, head and neck, liver or kidney cancer. The CDR3 region is CASSRMGQTYEQYF. The CDR3 nucleotides are TGTGCCAGTAGTCGGATGGGGCAGACCTACGAGCAGTACTTC.